Shown below are 16 T cell receptor beta chains from a single sample sequenced in a study of somatic mutations in cytotoxic T cells in rheumatoid arthritis. Repertoires were generated with immunoSEQ multiplex PCR, while TCRdb's copy carries only in-frame clones and drops some. The sample shows just under 9,500 clones, roughly 79% of them seen only once. The specimen sequenced was CD8+ T cells sorted from blood. Receptors originate from an adult with rheumatoid arthritis.

The chain combines TRBV30 with TRBJ2-7, with 7 bases lining up with TRBD1. The CDR3 is 13 residues long. J lost 4 bases, V lost 5 bases, and 8 bases had no gene match. Germline CDR1 is GTSNPN and CDR2 is SVGIG (reference sequence). CDR3 sequence: CAWDRETSYEQYF. In nucleotides, the CDR3 is TGTGCCTGGGACAGGGAAACATCTTACGAGCAGTACTTC.

The genes are TRBV4-1 and TRBJ2-3, with TRBD2 matching 8 bases. The V segment lost 4 bases and the J segment 0 bases; nucleotides outside the gene matches: 3. The CDR3 totals 15 residues. Germline CDR1 reads MGHRA; CDR2 reads YSYEKL. Written as DNA, the CDR3 is TGCGCCAGCAGCCCCAGCGGGGGAAGCACAGATACGCAGTATTTT. It codes for CASSPSGGSTDTQYF.

This chain connects TRBV6-1 to TRBJ2-7; no firm D call. CDR1 MNHNS and CDR2 SASEGT come from the germline V gene. The CDR3 runs to 12 residues. Trimming removed 5 bases at V and 3 bases at J, with 8 bases between. The CDR3 DNA follows: TGTGCCAGCAGTCCTAGTTACTACGAGCAGTACTTC. Its translation: CASSPSYYEQYF.

The rearrangement joins TRBV9 to TRBJ2-1; D is possibly TRBD2 (5 bases). CDR3 length: 14 residues. Germline CDR1 SGDLS, CDR2 YYNGEE. V was cut by 3 bases and J by 6 bases, with 13 bases left in between. As DNA, the CDR3 is TGTGCCAGCAGCGCCGGGATTTCTGCCAATGAGCAGTTCTTC. Residues: CASSAGISANEQFF.

This clone has only a few counts. The chain is built from TRBV19 and TRBJ1-5, with D unclear. CDR1 and CDR2 (germline): LNHDA, SQIVND (reference sequence). CDR3 length: 15 amino acids. Trimming stripped 4 bases from V and 5 bases from J, with 15 bases between. CDR3 DNA sequence: TGTGCCAGTAGTAGACCCGGGAGAGCAGATCAGCCCCAGCATTTT. Amino acids: CASSRPGRADQPQHF.

The chain joins TRBV13 to TRBJ2-7; 8 bases line up with TRBD1. CDR3 length: 16 amino acids. V was pared by 0 bases and J by 4 bases, with 8 bases of the junction left unmatched. Germline CDR1 PRHDT, CDR2 FYEKMQ (reference sequence). Here the CDR3 reads CASSLGGQGAWYEQYF. CDR3 sequence (DNA): TGTGCCAGCAGCTTAGGGGGGCAGGGGGCATGGTACGAGCAGTACTTC.

CDR3 amino acids: CASSAPPSGRAGEQYF. CDR3 sequence (DNA): TGTGCCAGCAGCGCCCCCCCCAGCGGGAGGGCCGGTGAGCAGTACTTC. The chain links TRBV7-9 to TRBJ2-7; 10 bases match TRBD2. This CDR3 region has 16 residues. The V gene's germline CDR1 is SEHNR and CDR2 FQNEAQ (reference sequence). The trim removed 5 bases at V and 7 bases at J, leaving 14 bases unmatched.

The chain couples TRBV9 to TRBJ2-7, with TRBD1 as a possible D gene (6 bases). The germline V gene has CDR1 SGDLS and CDR2 YYNGEE. V lost 3 bases and J 2 bases, leaving 12 bases between the germline ends. The CDR3 is made up of 14 amino acids. This CDR3 is CASSGSGTPYEQYF. CDR3 bases: TGTGCCAGCAGCGGCTCCGGGACACCCTACGAGCAGTACTTC.

This chain links TRBV19 with TRBJ1-1; D unclear. Trimming pared 1 base from V and 7 bases from J, leaving 13 bases between. The CDR3 is 14 residues long. CDR1 is LNHDA and CDR2 is SQIVND in the germline V gene (reference sequence). This CDR3 reads CASSIVGGRNEAFF. CDR3 coding DNA: TGTGCCAGTAGTATAGTTGGCGGGCGGAATGAAGCTTTCTTT.

The chain uses TRBV27 and TRBJ1-4, with D possibly TRBD1 on 6 matching bases. The CDR3 totals 15 residues. Trimming left V 0 bases short and J 6 bases short, with 11 bases between. From germline, CDR1 is MNHEY and CDR2 SMNVEV (reference sequence). CDR3 amino acids: CASSLSARGDEKLFF. CDR3 DNA: TGTGCCAGCAGTTTATCGGCTAGGGGGGATGAAAAACTGTTTTTT.

There are a few counts of this clone. Other DNA sequences of this sample code for an identical CDR3. The rearrangement uses TRBV27 and TRBJ2-2; D might be TRBD1 (5 bases). The CDR3 spans 14 residues. V was shortened by 2 bases and J by 5 bases, with 9 bases between the two germline ends. CDR1 is MNHEY, CDR2 SMNVEV, per germline (reference sequence). The CDR3 is CASSLGASTGELFF. The CDR3, as DNA: TGTGCCAGCAGTTTAGGGGCGTCAACCGGGGAGCTGTTTTTT.

The chain couples TRBV5-4 to TRBJ2-7; perhaps TRBD2 as D (5 bases). Per germline, CDR1 SGHNT and CDR2 YYREEE (reference sequence). V lost 1 base, J lost 7 bases, and 9 bases lay in between. The CDR3 contains 12 residues. DNA for the CDR3: TGTGCCAGCAGCTTGTTTACGGGAGAGCAGTACTTC. Amino acids: CASSLFTGEQYF. Together with reference TRBV5-4 and TRBJ2-7, the CDR3 gives the full variable domain: ETGVTQSPTHLIKTRGQQVTLRCSSQSGHNTVSWYQQALGQGPQFIFQYYREEENGRGNFPPRFSGLQFPNYSSELNVNALELDDSALYLCASSLFTGEQYFGPGTRLTVT.

In nucleotides, the CDR3 is TGTGCCAGTAGTATCCCGTGGGAGCCTAGCAATCAGCCCCAGCATTTT. Residues: CASSIPWEPSNQPQHF. V is TRBV19 and J is TRBJ1-5; no definite D call. The CDR3 has 16 amino acids. CDR1 is LNHDA, CDR2 SQIVND, per germline (reference sequence). Trimming cost V 3 bases and J 0 bases, with 12 bases left between them.

V is TRBV4-3 and J is TRBJ2-1, with D uncertain. The germline V gene has CDR1 LGHNA and CDR2 YSLEER. Trimming stripped 0 bases from V and 0 bases from J, with 6 bases between. This CDR3 contains 15 residues. The CDR3 here is CASSQDKSSYNEQFF. CDR3 DNA: TGCGCCAGCAGCCAAGACAAGAGCTCCTACAATGAGCAGTTCTTC.

The rearrangement joins TRBV30 to TRBJ1-1; D may be TRBD1 (5 bases). The CDR3 totals 12 residues. Germline assignment: CDR1 GTSNPN and CDR2 SVGIG (reference sequence). V was pared by 1 base and J by 5 bases, with 8 bases between. The CDR3 sequence: CAWSGGVTEAFF. CDR3 DNA sequence: TGTGCCTGGAGTGGGGGGGTAACTGAAGCTTTCTTT.

V is TRBV19 and J is TRBJ2-2; D not certain. Trimming pared 0 bases from V and 6 bases from J, leaving 5 bases between. This CDR3 is built from 13 residues. Germline V gene sequence: CDR1 LNHDA, CDR2 SQIVND (reference sequence). CDR3 sequence: CASSIEGAGELFF. In nucleotides, the CDR3 is TGTGCCAGTAGTATAGAAGGAGCCGGGGAGCTGTTTTTT.